Listed below are T cell receptor beta chains from one sample, sequenced in a study of control samples from healthy donors and cancer patients. Some clones are missing from TCRdb's copy, which holds only in-frame ones; the method was immunoSEQ multiplex PCR. The table lists more than 95,000 clones, 93% of them singletons. The sample consisted of blood. The origin of the receptors is a man aged 30-40 years in good health. Each CDR3 is given with its conserved first and last residue. The order of the fields is CDR3 protein, CDR3 DNA, V gene, clone size, D gene, J gene. A D gene is named only where the DNA matches it firmly. Not all rows give a size; the values are once, few, many and, for expanded clones, a class.

cdr3_aa: CASSQGSGGDGYTF; cdr3_nt: TGTGCCAGCAGCCAAGGGTCAGGGGGGGATGGCTACACCTTC; v_call: TRBV3-1/TRBV3-2; clone_size: -; d_call: TRBD1; j_call: TRBJ1-2
cdr3_aa: CASSYPRDHNEQFF; cdr3_nt: TGTGCCAGCAGTTACCCCCGGGACCACAATGAGCAGTTCTTC; v_call: TRBV28; clone_size: -; d_call: -; j_call: TRBJ2-1
cdr3_aa: CASREGSTGELFF; cdr3_nt: TGCGCCAGCAGGGAGGGGAGTACCGGGGAGCTGTTTTTT; v_call: TRBV5-1; clone_size: few; d_call: -; j_call: TRBJ2-2
cdr3_aa: CASSFRQGGQPQHF; cdr3_nt: TGTGCCAGCAGCTTCAGACAGGGAGGACAGCCCCAGCATTTT; v_call: TRBV3-1/TRBV3-2; clone_size: -; d_call: TRBD1; j_call: TRBJ1-5
cdr3_aa: CAVGTGVDGYGYTF; cdr3_nt: TGTGCCGTCGGGACGGGGGTAGATGGCTATGGCTACACCTTC; v_call: TRBV10-3; clone_size: -; d_call: -; j_call: TRBJ1-2
cdr3_aa: CASSSRPRSSFSPLHF; cdr3_nt: TGTGCCAGCAGTTCCCGGCCGAGGTCCAGTTTCTCACCCCTCCACTTT; v_call: TRBV27; clone_size: -; d_call: -; j_call: TRBJ1-6
cdr3_aa: CASSLWTGTGSFRDYGYTF; cdr3_nt: TGTGCCAGCAGCTTATGGACCGGGACAGGGAGCTTTAGGGACTATGGCTACACCTTC; v_call: TRBV7-9; clone_size: -; d_call: TRBD1; j_call: TRBJ1-2
cdr3_aa: CASSYRTNTGELFF; cdr3_nt: TGCGCCAGCAGTTATCGTACGAACACCGGGGAGCTGTTTTTT; v_call: TRBV5-1; clone_size: -; d_call: -; j_call: TRBJ2-2
cdr3_aa: CASSRVTGTANSPLHF; cdr3_nt: TGTGCCAGCAGTCGCGTAACCGGGACAGCTAATTCACCCCTCCACTTT; v_call: TRBV28; clone_size: few; d_call: TRBD1; j_call: TRBJ1-6
cdr3_aa: CASRPTGDTEAFF; cdr3_nt: TGTGCCAGCAGACCCACAGGGGATACTGAAGCTTTCTTT; v_call: TRBV6-5; clone_size: few; d_call: TRBD1; j_call: TRBJ1-1
cdr3_aa: CASSYFGGRETQYF; cdr3_nt: TGTGCCAGCAGTTACTTTGGGGGGAGGGAGACCCAGTACTTC; v_call: TRBV6-5; clone_size: -; d_call: -; j_call: TRBJ2-5
cdr3_aa: CASSTDRGKAFF; cdr3_nt: TGTGCCAGCAGTACCGACAGGGGGAAAGCTTTCTTT; v_call: TRBV2; clone_size: -; d_call: TRBD1; j_call: TRBJ1-1
cdr3_aa: CASHIEIRGGSYEQYF; cdr3_nt: TGCGCCAGCCATATCGAAATTCGCGGGGGGTCCTACGAGCAGTACTTC; v_call: TRBV10-1; clone_size: -; d_call: TRBD2; j_call: TRBJ2-7
cdr3_aa: CATSVPGQGNTDTQYF; cdr3_nt: TGTGCCACCAGTGTCCCAGGACAGGGGAACACAGATACGCAGTATTTT; v_call: TRBV24-1; clone_size: -; d_call: TRBD1; j_call: TRBJ2-3
cdr3_aa: CAISEATGGEQFF; cdr3_nt: TGTGCCATCAGTGAGGCCACAGGGGGTGAGCAGTTCTTC; v_call: TRBV10-3; clone_size: -; d_call: TRBD1; j_call: TRBJ2-1
cdr3_aa: CASSRGWTSGYTF; cdr3_nt: TGTGCCAGCAGCCGCGGATGGACTTCTGGCTACACCTTC; v_call: TRBV2; clone_size: -; d_call: -; j_call: TRBJ1-2
cdr3_aa: CACAVDAQETQYF; cdr3_nt: TGTGCCTGCGCAGTGGATGCGCAAGAGACCCAGTACTTC; v_call: TRBV12-3/TRBV12-4; clone_size: once; d_call: -; j_call: TRBJ2-5
cdr3_aa: CASSKRQGPSYEQYF; cdr3_nt: TGTGCCAGCAGCAAAAGACAGGGCCCTTCCTACGAGCAGTACTTC; v_call: TRBV11-2; clone_size: -; d_call: TRBD1; j_call: TRBJ2-7
cdr3_aa: CASSLAGFYTEAFF; cdr3_nt: TGTGCCAGCAGCTTAGCAGGGTTCTACACTGAAGCTTTCTTT; v_call: TRBV11-2; clone_size: -; d_call: -; j_call: TRBJ1-1
cdr3_aa: CASGLAPNQPQHF; cdr3_nt: TGTGCTAGTGGTTTGGCCCCGAATCAGCCCCAGCATTTT; v_call: TRBV12-5; clone_size: once; d_call: -; j_call: TRBJ1-5
cdr3_aa: CASSLRRLGGANVLTF; cdr3_nt: TGTGCCAGCAGCTTAAGGCGGTTGGGAGGGGCCAACGTCCTGACTTTC; v_call: TRBV11-2; clone_size: -; d_call: -; j_call: TRBJ2-6
cdr3_aa: CASSLRGRTTDTQYF; cdr3_nt: TGTGCCAGCAGCTTGCGCGGACGGACAACAGATACGCAGTATTTT; v_call: TRBV5-5; clone_size: -; d_call: -; j_call: TRBJ2-3
cdr3_aa: CASSLRGYEQYF; cdr3_nt: TGTGCCAGCAGTTTAAGGGGCTACGAGCAGTACTTC; v_call: TRBV28; clone_size: -; d_call: -; j_call: TRBJ2-7
cdr3_aa: CASSPPALAGGHEQFF; cdr3_nt: TGTGCCAGTAGTCCCCCAGCCCTAGCGGGGGGGCACGAGCAGTTCTTC; v_call: TRBV19; clone_size: -; d_call: TRBD2; j_call: TRBJ2-1
cdr3_aa: CASSPTGDRGTEAFF; cdr3_nt: TGTGCCAGCAGCCCGACAGGCGACCGTGGGACCGAAGCTTTCTTT; v_call: TRBV7-9; clone_size: once; d_call: -; j_call: TRBJ1-1
cdr3_aa: CASSREAGSEKLFF; cdr3_nt: TGCGCCAGCAGCCGGGAGGCAGGAAGCGAAAAACTGTTTTTT; v_call: TRBV5-1; clone_size: -; d_call: -; j_call: TRBJ1-4
cdr3_aa: CASSLAQTDTQYF; cdr3_nt: TGTGCCAGCAGTCTTGCCCAGACAGATACGCAGTATTTT; v_call: TRBV28; clone_size: -; d_call: -; j_call: TRBJ2-3
cdr3_aa: CASSPGQGSYNSPLHF; cdr3_nt: TGTGCCAGCAGTCCGGGACAGGGCTCCTATAATTCACCCCTCCACTTT; v_call: TRBV27; clone_size: -; d_call: TRBD1; j_call: TRBJ1-6